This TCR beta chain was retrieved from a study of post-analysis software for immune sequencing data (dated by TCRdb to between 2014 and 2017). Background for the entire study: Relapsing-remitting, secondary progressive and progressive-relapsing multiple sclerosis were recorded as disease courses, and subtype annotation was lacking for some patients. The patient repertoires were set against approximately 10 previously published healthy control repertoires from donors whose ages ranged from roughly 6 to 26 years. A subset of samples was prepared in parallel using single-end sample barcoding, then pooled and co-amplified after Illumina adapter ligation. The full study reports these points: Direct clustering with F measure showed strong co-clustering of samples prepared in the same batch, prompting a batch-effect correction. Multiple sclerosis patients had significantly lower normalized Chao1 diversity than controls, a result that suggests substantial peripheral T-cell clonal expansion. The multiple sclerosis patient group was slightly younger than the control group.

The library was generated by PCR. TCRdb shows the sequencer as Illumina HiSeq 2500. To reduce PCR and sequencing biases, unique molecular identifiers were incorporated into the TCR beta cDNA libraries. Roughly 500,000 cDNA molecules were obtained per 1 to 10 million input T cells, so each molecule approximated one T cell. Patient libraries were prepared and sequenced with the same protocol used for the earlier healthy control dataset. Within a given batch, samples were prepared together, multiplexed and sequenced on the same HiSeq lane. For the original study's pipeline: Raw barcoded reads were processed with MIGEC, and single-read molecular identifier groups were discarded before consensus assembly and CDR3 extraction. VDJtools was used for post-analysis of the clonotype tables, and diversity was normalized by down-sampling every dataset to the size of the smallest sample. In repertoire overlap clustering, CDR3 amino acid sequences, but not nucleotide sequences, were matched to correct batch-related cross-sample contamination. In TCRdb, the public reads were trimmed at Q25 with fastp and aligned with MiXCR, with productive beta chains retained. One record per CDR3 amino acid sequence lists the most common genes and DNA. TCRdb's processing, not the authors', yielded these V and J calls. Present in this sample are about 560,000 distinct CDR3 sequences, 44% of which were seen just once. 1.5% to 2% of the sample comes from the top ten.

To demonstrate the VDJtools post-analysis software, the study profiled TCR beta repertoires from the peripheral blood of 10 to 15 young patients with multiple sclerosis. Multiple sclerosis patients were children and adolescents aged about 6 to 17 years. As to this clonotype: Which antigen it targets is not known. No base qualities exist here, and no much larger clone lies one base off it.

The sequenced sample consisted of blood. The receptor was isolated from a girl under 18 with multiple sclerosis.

At the DNA level, the sequence is TGCAGCGTTGAAGAAGGGCGGGCTAGCGGCCTAGAGACCCAGTACTTC. Translated, it gives CSVEEGRASGLETQYF. The sequence links TRBV29-1 to TRBJ2-5, and 7 junction bases match TRBD2. Germline trimming: 0 bases from V, 4 bases from J; junction bases outside gene matches: 11. The germline V gene yields SQVTM for CDR1 and ANQGSEA for CDR2. Reading from cysteine to phenylalanine, the CDR3 counts 16 amino acids. Just CDR3 DNA is preserved here, 48 bases in frame from base 1.